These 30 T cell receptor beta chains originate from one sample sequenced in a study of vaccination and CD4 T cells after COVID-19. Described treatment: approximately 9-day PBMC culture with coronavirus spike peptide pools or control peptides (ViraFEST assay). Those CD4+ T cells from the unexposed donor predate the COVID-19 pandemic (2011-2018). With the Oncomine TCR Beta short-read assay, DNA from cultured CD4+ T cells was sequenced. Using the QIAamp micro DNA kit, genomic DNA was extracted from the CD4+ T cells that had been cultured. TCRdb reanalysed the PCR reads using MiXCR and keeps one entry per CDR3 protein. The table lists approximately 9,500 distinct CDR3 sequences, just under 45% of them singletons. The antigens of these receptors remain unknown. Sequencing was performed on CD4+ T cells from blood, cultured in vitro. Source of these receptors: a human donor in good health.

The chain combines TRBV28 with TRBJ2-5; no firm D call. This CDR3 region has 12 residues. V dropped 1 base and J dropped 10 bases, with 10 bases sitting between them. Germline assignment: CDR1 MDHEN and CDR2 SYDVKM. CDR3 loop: CASSLSSKGQYF. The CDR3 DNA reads TGTGCCAGCAGTTTATCCTCAAAGGGCCAGTACTTC.

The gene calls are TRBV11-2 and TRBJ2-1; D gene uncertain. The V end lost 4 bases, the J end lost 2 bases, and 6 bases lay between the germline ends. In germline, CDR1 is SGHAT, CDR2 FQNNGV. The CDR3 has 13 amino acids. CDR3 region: CASSSNTYNEQFF. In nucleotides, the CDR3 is TGTGCCAGCAGCTCCAACACCTACAATGAGCAGTTCTTC.

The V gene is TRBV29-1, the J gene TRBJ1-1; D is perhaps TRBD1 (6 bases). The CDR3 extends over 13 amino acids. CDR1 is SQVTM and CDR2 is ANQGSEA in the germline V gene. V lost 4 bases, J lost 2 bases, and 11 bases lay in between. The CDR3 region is CSVAVQGNTEAFF. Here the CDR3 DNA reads TGCAGCGTTGCGGTACAGGGAAACACTGAAGCTTTCTTT.

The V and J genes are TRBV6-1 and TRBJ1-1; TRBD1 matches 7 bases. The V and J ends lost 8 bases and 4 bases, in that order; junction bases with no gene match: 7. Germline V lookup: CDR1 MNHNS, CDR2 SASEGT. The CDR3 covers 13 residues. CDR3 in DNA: TGTGCCAGCCACAGGGGATCGACCACTGAAGCTTTCTTT. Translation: CASHRGSTTEAFF.

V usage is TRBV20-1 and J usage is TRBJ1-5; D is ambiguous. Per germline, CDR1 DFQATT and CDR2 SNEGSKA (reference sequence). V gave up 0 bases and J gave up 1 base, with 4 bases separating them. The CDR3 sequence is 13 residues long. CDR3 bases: TGCAGTGCTAGAGAAGACAGCAATCAGCCCCAGCATTTT. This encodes CSAREDSNQPQHF.

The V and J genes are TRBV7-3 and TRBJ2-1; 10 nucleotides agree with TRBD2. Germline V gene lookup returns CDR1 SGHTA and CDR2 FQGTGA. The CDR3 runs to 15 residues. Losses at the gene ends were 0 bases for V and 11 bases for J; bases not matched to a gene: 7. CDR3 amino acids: CASSLTWLAGEKQFF. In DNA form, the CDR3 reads TGTGCCAGCAGCTTAACCTGGCTAGCGGGGGAGAAGCAGTTCTTC.

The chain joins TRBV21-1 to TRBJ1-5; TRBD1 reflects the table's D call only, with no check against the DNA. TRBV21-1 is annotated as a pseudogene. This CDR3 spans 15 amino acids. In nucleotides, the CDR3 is TGTGCCAGCAGCAAAGAACACAGGGGAGATCAGCCCCAGCATTTT. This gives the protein CASSKEHRGDQPQHF.

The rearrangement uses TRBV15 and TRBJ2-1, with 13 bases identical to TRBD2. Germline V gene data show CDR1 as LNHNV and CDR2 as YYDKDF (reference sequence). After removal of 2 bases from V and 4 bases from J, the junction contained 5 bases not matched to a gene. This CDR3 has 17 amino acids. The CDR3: CATSRSSTSGRYNEQFF. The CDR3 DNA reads TGTGCCACCAGCAGATCTTCGACTAGCGGGAGGTACAATGAGCAGTTCTTC.

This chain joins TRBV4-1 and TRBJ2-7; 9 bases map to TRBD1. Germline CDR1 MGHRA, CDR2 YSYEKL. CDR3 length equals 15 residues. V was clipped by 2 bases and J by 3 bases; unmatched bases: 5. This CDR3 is CASSQPRTGVYEQYF. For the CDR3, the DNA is TGCGCCAGCAGCCAACCTAGGACAGGGGTCTACGAGCAGTACTTC.

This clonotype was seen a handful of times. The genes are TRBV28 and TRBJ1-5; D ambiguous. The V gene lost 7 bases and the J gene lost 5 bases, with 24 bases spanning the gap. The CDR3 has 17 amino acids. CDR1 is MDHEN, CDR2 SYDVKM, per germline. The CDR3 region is CASTIPPSWGIDQPQHF. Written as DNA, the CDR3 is TGTGCCAGCACCATTCCACCGTCATGGGGTATTGATCAGCCCCAGCATTTT. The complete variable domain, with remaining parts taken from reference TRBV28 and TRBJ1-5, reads DVKVTQSSRYLVKRTGEKVFLECVQDMDHENMFWYRQDPGLGLRLIYFSYDVKMKEKGDIPEGYSVSREKKERFSLILESASTNQTSMYLCASTIPPSWGIDQPQHFGDGTRLSIL.

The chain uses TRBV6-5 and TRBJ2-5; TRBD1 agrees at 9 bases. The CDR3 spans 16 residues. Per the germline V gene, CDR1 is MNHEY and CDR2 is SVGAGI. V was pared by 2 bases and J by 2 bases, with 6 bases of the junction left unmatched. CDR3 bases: TGTGCCAGCAGTTACGGGACAGGGCGCTATCAAGAGACCCAGTACTTC. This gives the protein CASSYGTGRYQETQYF.

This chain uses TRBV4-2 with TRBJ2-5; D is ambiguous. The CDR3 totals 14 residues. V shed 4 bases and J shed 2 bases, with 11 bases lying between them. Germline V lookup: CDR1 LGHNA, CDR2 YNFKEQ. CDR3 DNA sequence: TGTGCCAGCAGCCTCGGCACAACTCAAGAGACCCAGTACTTC. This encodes CASSLGTTQETQYF.

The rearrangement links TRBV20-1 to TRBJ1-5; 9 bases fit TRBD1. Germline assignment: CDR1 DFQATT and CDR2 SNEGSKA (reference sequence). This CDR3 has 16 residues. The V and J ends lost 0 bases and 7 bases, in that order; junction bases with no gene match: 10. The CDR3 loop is CSARDYRTGVGQPQHF. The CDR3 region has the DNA TGCAGTGCTAGAGATTATAGGACAGGGGTAGGCCAGCCCCAGCATTTT.

The CDR3 DNA sequence: TGCGCCAGCAGCTTGGGCGGGACAGGGGGATATCAGCCCCAGCATTTT. This translates into CASSLGGTGGYQPQHF. The chain has TRBV5-1 and TRBJ1-5, with 11 bases aligning to TRBD1. The CDR3 sequence is 16 residues long. In germline, CDR1 is SGHRS, CDR2 YFSETQ. Germline trimming cut 0 bases from V and 5 bases from J; bases unmatched to any gene: 4.

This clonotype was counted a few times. In nucleotides, the CDR3 is TGTGCCACCAGTGATTCGACCACGGGTATCGAAACAGATACGCAGTATTTT. Residues: CATSDSTTGIETDTQYF. This sequence joins TRBV24-1 and TRBJ2-3, with D unclear. V was shortened by 2 bases and J by 3 bases, with 17 bases between the two germline ends. Germline CDR1 and CDR2: KGHDR and SFDVKD. CDR3 size: 17 residues.

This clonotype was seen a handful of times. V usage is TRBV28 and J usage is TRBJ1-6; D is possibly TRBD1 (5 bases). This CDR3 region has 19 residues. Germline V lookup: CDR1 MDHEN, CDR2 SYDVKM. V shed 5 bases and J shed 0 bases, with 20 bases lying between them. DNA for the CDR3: TGTGCCAGCAGTCCCCCCCCGGGGGACCGCTACTCCTATAATTCACCCCTCCACTTT. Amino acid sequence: CASSPPPGDRYSYNSPLHF.

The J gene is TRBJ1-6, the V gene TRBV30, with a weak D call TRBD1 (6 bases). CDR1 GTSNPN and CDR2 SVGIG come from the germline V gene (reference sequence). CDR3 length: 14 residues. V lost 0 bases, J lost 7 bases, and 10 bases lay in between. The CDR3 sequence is CAWSVDRNNSPLHF. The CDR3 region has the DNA TGTGCCTGGAGTGTGGACAGAAACAATTCACCCCTCCACTTT.

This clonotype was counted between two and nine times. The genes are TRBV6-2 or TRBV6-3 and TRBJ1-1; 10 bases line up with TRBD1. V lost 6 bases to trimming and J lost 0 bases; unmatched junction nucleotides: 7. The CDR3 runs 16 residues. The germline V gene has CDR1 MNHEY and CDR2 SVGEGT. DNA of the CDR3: TGTGCCAGCAGAGGTCTCGGGACAGGGGTGAACACTGAAGCTTTCTTT. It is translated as CASRGLGTGVNTEAFF.

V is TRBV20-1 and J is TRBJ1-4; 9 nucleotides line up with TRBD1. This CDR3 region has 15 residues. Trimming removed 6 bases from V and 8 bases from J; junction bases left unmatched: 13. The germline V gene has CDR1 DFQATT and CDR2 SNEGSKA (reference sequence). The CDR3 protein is CSAGTGTNRGEKLFF. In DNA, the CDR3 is TGCAGTGCAGGGACAGGGACGAACCGTGGGGAAAAACTGTTTTTT.

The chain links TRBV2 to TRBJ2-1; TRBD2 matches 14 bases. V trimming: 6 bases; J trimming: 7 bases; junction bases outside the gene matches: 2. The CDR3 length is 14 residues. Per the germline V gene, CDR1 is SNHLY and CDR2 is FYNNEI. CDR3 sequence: CASRRLAGGNEQFF. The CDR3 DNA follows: TGTGCCAGCAGGAGACTAGCGGGGGGGAATGAGCAGTTCTTC.

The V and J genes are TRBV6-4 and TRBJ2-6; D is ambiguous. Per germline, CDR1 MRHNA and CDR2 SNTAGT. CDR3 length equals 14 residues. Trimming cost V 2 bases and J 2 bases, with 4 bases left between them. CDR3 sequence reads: CASSDGAGANVLTF. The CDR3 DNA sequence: TGTGCCAGCAGTGACGGGGCTGGGGCCAACGTCCTGACTTTC.

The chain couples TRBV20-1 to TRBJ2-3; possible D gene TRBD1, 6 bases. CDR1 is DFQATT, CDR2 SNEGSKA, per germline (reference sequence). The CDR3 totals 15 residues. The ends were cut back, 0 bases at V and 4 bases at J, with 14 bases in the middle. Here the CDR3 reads CSARDITGNADTQYF. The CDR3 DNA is TGCAGTGCTAGAGATATAACAGGGAATGCAGATACGCAGTATTTT.

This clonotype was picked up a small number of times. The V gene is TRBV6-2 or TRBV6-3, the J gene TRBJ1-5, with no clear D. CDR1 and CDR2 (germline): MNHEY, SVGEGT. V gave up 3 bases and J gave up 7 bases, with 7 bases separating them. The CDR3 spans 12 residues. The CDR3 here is CASSYDSQPQHF. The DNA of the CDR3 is TGTGCCAGCAGTTATGATTCACAGCCCCAGCATTTT.

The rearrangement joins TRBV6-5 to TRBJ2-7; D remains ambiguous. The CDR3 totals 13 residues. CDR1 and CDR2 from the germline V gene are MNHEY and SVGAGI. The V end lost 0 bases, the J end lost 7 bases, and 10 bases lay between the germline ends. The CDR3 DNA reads TGTGCCAGCAGTTACTCGATTTTACTGGAGCAGTACTTC. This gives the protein CASSYSILLEQYF.

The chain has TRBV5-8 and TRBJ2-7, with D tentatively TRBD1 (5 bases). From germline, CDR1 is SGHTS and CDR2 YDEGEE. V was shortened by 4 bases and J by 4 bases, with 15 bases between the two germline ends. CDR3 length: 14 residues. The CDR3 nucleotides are TGTGCCAGCAGCCAGGCCGCAGGGCTATACGAGCAGTACTTC. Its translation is CASSQAAGLYEQYF. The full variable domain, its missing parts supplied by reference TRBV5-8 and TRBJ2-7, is EAGVTQSPTHLIKTRGQQATLRCSPISGHTSVYWYQQALGLGLQFLLWYDEGEERNRGNFPPRFSGRQFPNYSSELNVNALELEDSALYLCASSQAAGLYEQYFGPGTRLTVT.

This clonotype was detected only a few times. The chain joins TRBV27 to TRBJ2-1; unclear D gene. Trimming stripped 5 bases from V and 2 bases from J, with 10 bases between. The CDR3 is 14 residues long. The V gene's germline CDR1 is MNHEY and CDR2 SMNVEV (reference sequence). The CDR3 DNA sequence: TGTGCCAGCAGTAAGCCGAACACCTACAATGAGCAGTTCTTC. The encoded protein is CASSKPNTYNEQFF.

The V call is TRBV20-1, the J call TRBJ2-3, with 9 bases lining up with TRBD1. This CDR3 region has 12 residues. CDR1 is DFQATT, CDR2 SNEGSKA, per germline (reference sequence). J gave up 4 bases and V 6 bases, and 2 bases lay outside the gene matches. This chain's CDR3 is CSAGQGSDTQYF. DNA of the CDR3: TGCAGTGCGGGACAGGGTTCAGATACGCAGTATTTT.

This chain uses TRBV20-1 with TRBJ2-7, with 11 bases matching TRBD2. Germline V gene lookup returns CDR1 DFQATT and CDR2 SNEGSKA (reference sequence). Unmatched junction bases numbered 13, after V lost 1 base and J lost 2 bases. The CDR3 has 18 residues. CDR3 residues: CSARVFGLAGERTYEQYF. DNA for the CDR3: TGCAGTGCTAGAGTCTTTGGACTAGCGGGCGAACGAACCTACGAGCAGTACTTC.

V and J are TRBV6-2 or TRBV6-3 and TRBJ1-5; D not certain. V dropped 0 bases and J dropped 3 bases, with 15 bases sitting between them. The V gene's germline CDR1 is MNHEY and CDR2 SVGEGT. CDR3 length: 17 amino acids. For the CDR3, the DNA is TGTGCCAGCAGTTACTCGATCGATGGACGCCCCAATCAGCCCCAGCATTTT. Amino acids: CASSYSIDGRPNQPQHF.

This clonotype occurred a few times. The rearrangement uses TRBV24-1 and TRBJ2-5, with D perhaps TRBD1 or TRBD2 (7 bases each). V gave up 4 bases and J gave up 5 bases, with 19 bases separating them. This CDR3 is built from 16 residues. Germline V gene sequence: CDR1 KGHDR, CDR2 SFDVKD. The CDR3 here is CATSDPGGRGMETQYF. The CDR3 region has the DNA TGTGCCACCAGTGACCCAGGGGGGAGGGGAATGGAGACCCAGTACTTC.